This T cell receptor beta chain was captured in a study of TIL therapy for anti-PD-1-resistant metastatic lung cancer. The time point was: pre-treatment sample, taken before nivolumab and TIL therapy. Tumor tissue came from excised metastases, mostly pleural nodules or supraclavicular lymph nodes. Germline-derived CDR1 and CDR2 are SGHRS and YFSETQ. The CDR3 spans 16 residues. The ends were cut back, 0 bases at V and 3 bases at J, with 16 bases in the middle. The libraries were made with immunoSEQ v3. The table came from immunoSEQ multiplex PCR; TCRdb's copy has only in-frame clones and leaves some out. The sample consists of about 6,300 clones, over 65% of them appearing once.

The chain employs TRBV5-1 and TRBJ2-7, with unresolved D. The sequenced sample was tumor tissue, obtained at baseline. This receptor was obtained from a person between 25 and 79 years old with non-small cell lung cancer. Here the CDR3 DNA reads TGCGCCAGCAGCTTGGGTCTACGGACCGCCTACTACGAGCAGTACTTC. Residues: CASSLGLRTAYYEQYF.